This T cell receptor (beta chain) came from a study of cytomegalovirus exposure and HLA in healthy donors (dated by TCRdb to 2016 to 2017). Regarding the research as a whole: An earlier analysis of some 600 of the donors reported 276 Gb of sequence data and 100 million to 120 million unique TCR beta sequences obtained from some 170 million T cells. An earlier analysis of several hundred of the donors used high-throughput TCR beta sequencing to judge whether each TCR beta V gene segment behaved as functional or pseudogenic. Typing coverage varied by locus: about 620-630 donors for A, B, C, DRB1 and DQB1; 500 to 550 for DQA1; over 600 for DPA1; around 490 for DPB1. In addition to the first cohort of approximately 670 subjects, a separate validation cohort of approximately 110 different subjects was used. Both class I and class II loci were covered by HLA typing, at four-digit resolution. Rather than using new phenotypic data, the later analysis identified candidate immune exposures from TCR beta sequences and from how often those sequences occurred across donors. Genome-wide SNP genotypes for about three fifths of the roughly 700 donors were used in a later genetic analysis, which treated that subset as a discovery cohort. About 300 gigabases of sequencing data and tens of millions of unique TCR sequences were included in an early release covering several hundred HLA-typed donors. Every discovery cohort repertoire had been produced on one sequencing platform. The study combined high-throughput TCR immunosequencing, statistical association of individual TCRs with disease status, and machine learning to predict cytomegalovirus infection status. Roughly 5 DR-DQ haplotypes were handled as single units for association and clustering, since linkage in the cohort was strong. Of the roughly 400 genotyped donors, 65% to 90% fell in the genetic ancestry cluster associated with self-reported Caucasian donors. The study used immunosequencing to profile the T cell repertoires of several hundred subjects and linked those repertoires to cytomegalovirus serostatus. Donor age, sex, ethnicity and CMV serostatus were collected together with the repertoire data. On average, roughly 240,000 unique TCR beta nucleotide sequences were sequenced per donor among 300 to 500 genotyped donors of the cohort, with roughly 18% of those sequences being non-productive. The aim of the study was to test whether cataloging public T cell receptors could identify signatures of past pathogen exposure. A later analysis re-analyzed previously published TCR beta repertoires from several hundred donors and added high-resolution HLA genotyping to study TCR occurrence patterns. Paper-wide results and their limitations: Most TCR sequences were observed very rarely across donors, whereas some public TCRs were present in many individuals. It was suggested by the authors that the approach could potentially be generalized to other disease states and immunological phenotypes. In a later analysis, most CMV-associated TCR beta chains were found to appear HLA-restricted, with HLA associations seemingly driven largely by CMV exposure. CMV serostatus was the only immune exposure information available for the cohort. The cohort was sequenced for TCR beta chains only, and without alpha or paired-chain data the features that could be detected were limited. In a later analysis, TCR association rates were found to vary across HLA loci, with the most associated TCRs seen for DRB1 alleles and the fewest for HLA-C alleles. In an earlier analysis of more than 500 of the donors, most TCR beta V segments appeared in productive rearrangements about 90% or about 30% of the time, broadly matching IMGT annotations. Because HLA typing was missing for some donors at each locus, association tests included only the typed subset. A later genetic analysis reported fewer N-insertions in productive TCRs among donors in an Asian-associated ancestry cluster than the roughly 670-donor mean. Roughly uniform sequencing depth across donors was assumed in presence/absence analyses, although this assumption may not hold. A further reported finding was that TCR beta sequences accurately predicted the HLA-A and HLA-B alleles for most subjects in the first cohort. The study gave a list of over 150 TCR beta chains associated with cytomegalovirus. Because counts were too low, roughly 16 rarely observed V segments, including chromosome 9 orphons, were left out of the earlier analysis of a few hundred of the donors. According to a later analysis, parvovirus B19, influenza, CMV and Epstein-Barr virus appeared linked to several top co-occurrence clusters. The 87-base-pair reads could not distinguish some IMGT-functional V segments, including TRBV6-2 and TRBV6-3, so those segments were excluded. In vitro tests confirmed that three of the cytomegalovirus-associated TCR beta chains recognize cytomegalovirus antigens. A group of highly shared sequence variants was considered likely to be a technical artifact of the sequencing pipeline. In both the original and validation cohorts, the classifier was reported to diagnose cytomegalovirus status with high specificity and sensitivity. Assigning TCR associations to individual alleles was difficult when HLA alleles, especially DR and DQ, strongly co-occurred. A later genetic analysis associated a missense DCLRE1C variant with V-gene and J-gene trimming of TCR beta chains, and an independent cohort replicated the association. In a later analysis, about 16,000 TCR beta sequences were associated with specific HLA alleles at a false discovery rate of 0.05. Compared with equally common non-associated chains, HLA-associated TCR beta chains in a later analysis were more clonally expanded and had lower generation probabilities. Correlated functional status among segregating V segments might be attributable to linkage disequilibrium, but an unknown experimental factor could not be ruled out.

A word on this clone: Its antigen specificity is not known. Base qualities are not recorded, but no much larger clone differs from it by a single base.

CDR1 SQVTM and CDR2 ANQGSEA are derived from the germline V gene. The CDR3 sequence holds 14 residues, the cysteine and phenylalanine included. Just CDR3 DNA is preserved here, 42 bases in frame from base 1. V is pruned by 4 bases and J by 6 bases, leaving 11 bases of the junction without a gene match. Library preparation was by the immunoSEQ multiplex PCR assay. The multiplex PCR relied on a mix of 60 forward primers for TCR Vbeta segments and 13 reverse primers for TCR Jbeta segments. The CDR3 region of rearranged TCR beta genes was amplified from genomic DNA by a multiplex PCR assay. On the Illumina HiSeq System, the amplified TCR beta libraries were sequenced as 87-base-pair reads. The source study handled its data this way. A later analysis tallied around 82 million unique TCR beta chains across the roughly 610 repertoires, and approximately 12 million of those chains were shared by two or more donors. Raw reads were error-corrected and collapsed into unique sequences with a nearest-neighbor algorithm that merged closely related sequences to remove PCR and sequencing errors. To assign V, D and J gene segments, CDR3 sequences were aligned to IMGT reference sequences. For a sequence to be retained, a match of at least six nucleotides was required to both a V gene segment and a J gene segment. Rearrangements were classified as productive when the CDR3 lacked stop codons and remained in frame with V and J, and all other rearrangements were classified as non-productive. CDR3 was defined by IMGT convention, running from the second conserved V-encoded cysteine to the conserved J-encoded phenylalanine. In an earlier analysis of just under 600 of the donors, sequences lacking an unambiguous match to a single V gene segment were excluded. In an earlier analysis of more than 500 of the donors, a V segment was called functional when productive rearrangements were above 56.7%, and segregating when the standard deviation between donors exceeded 5%. To diagnose cytomegalovirus status from the catalog of TCR beta chain sequences, a statistical classification framework was built. In a later analysis, TCR nucleotide sequences were compared against IMGT/GENE-DB human TR gene sequences so that V and J genes could be assigned. The TCRdist pipeline was used in a later analysis to assign CDR3 sequences and most-parsimonious VDJ recombination scenarios. In a later analysis, each TCR beta chain was defined by its CDR3 amino acid sequence together with its V-gene family, and reads lacking a unique V-gene family were excluded. In a later analysis, around 650 highly shared, low-generation-probability nucleotide sequences were removed to address suspected cross-contamination and a sequencing artifact. For each public chain, a later analysis derived a clonal expansion index from normalized ranks of inferred template counts within each repertoire. In a later analysis, generation probabilities were computed using a VDJ recombination model fitted to out-of-frame rearrangements, and the results were checked against IGoR. Hypergeometric tests were used in a later analysis to score TCR-TCR, TCR-HLA and TCR-CMV co-occurrence, with a repertoire-size bias correction applied to the TCR pairs. False discovery rates were estimated in a later analysis by permuting HLA or CMV assignments 20 times. In a later analysis, co-occurring TCRs were grouped with DBSCAN, and TCRdist sequence similarity was added when clustering was performed within HLA-allele-positive subsets. For co-occurrence clustering, repertoires with fewer than 30,000 or more than 120,000 public chains were excluded, along with roughly 5 repertoires with anomalous nucleotide sharing. Held by TCRdb, this immuneACCESS table contains in-frame sequences only and omits some clones. Under half of the omission traces to an unresolved V gene where checked; the cause of the rest is unknown. V and J calls and clone size are copied from that table; D and trimming were computed from the DNA. The sample contains under 200,000 clones, under 90% of them found a single time. The ten largest clonotypes hold roughly 1.5% of the sample.

In total, just over 650 healthy bone marrow donors made up the cohort. At the time of sampling, every cohort member was nominally healthy, though immune exposures that went unrecorded were likely present. The donor was CMV seronegative and was included in the group of about 400 seronegative cohort members. A peripheral blood sample was provided by each donor, and peripheral blood mononuclear cells were used for TCR beta sequencing. Genomic DNA extraction from the blood cell samples was performed with the Qiagen DNeasy Blood Extraction Kit. Sequenced: PBMCs. Recombination linked TRBV29-1 to TRBJ1-1, with 7 middle bases fitting TRBD1. The source is a male donor in good health and CMV-seronegative. The CDR3 reads CSVVGQMIVAEAFF. Here is the DNA: TGCAGCGTTGTGGGACAGATGATTGTTGCTGAAGCTTTCTTT.